Given below is one T cell receptor beta chain in context. Germline CDR1 SGHAT, CDR2 FQNNGV. The CDR3 is 15 amino acids. The J segment lost 3 bases and the V segment lost 4 bases, leaving 9 bases of the junction unmatched. The data originate from a study of blood T cell repertoires in COVID-19. Study details: Sources were T cells, B-cell-depleted T cells, or PBMCs; the material itself was cDNA or gDNA.

Profiling relied on immunoSEQ multiplex PCR, and the TCRdb table lists in-frame clones only, not all of them. The table shows some 110,000 clones, with 70% to 85% occurring only once. Sample: peripheral blood. The sequence was collected from a man in his forties or fifties with acute or convalescent COVID-19. This chain connects TRBV11-2 to TRBJ2-7; 7 positions match TRBD1. As DNA, the CDR3 is TGTGCCAGCAGCTCTTTTCTAGGGACAGACTACGAGCAGTACTTC. Protein: CASSSFLGTDYEQYF.